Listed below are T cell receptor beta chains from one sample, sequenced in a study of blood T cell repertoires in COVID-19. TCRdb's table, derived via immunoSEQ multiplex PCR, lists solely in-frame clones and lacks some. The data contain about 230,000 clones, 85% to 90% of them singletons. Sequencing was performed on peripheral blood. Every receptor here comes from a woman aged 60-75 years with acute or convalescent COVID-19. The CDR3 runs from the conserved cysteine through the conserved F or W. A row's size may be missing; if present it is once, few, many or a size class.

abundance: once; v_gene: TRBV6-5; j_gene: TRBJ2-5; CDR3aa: CASSLTGGNQESQYF
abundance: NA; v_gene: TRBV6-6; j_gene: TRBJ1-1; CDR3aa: CASSYPLPARAFF
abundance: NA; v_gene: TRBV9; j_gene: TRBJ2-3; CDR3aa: CASSVGLAGTDTQYF
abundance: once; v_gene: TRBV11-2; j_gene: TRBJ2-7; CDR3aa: CASSRTGGSGEQYF
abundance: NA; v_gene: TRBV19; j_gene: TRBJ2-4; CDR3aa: CATSSAASGGDIQYF
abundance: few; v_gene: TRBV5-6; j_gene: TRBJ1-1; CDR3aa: CASSPRPGTGFSEAFF
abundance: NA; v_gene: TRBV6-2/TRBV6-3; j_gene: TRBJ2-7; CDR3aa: CASTPGNRGQSYEQYF
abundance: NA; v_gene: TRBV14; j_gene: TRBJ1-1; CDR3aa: CASSQATGPLSKAFF
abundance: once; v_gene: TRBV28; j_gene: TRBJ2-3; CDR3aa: CASSLFGYSDYTQYF
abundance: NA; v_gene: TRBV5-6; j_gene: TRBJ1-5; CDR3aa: CASKLGGTGNQPQHF
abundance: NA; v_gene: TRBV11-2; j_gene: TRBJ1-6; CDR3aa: CASSLGVTANSPLHF
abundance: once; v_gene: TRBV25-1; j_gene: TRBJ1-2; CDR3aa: CASSKTGTYGYTF
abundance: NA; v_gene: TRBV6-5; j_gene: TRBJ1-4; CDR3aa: CASSPPGQQEKLFF
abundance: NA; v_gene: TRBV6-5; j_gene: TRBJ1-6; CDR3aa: CASRSTGGYNSPLHF
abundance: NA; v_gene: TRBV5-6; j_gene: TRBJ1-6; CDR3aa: CASTRKTTVNSPLHF
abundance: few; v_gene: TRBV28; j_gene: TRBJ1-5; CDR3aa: CASSLSSGGRGNQPQHF
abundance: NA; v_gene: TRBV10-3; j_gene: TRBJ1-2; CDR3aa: CAISLGPANYGYTF
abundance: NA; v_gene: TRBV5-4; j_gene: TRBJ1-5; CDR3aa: CASSLGGQNQPQHF
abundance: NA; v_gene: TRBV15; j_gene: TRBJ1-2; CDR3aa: CATSRDAPGQGNGYTF
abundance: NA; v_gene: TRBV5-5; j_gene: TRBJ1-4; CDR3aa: CASSLEGVRTNEKLFF
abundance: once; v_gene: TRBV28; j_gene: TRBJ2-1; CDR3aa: CASSFPRSGSYNEQFF
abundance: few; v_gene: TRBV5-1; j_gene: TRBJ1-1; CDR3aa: CASGEGRGRLEAFF
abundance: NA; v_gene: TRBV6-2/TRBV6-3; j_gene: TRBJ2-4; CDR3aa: CASSLEAGAKNIQYF
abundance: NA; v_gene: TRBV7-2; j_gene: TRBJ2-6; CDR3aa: CASRPQSSGANVLTF
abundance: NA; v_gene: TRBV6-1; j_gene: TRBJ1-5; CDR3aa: CASSESPGAYNQPQHF
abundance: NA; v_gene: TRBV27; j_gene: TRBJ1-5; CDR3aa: CASSLGGGQEGSQPQHF
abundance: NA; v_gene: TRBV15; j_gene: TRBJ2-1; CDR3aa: CATSRPSLAGGPYNEQFF
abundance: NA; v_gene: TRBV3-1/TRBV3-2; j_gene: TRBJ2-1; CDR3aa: CASSRTRGTGGVNEQFF
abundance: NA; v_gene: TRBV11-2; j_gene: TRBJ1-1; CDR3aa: CASSLDQGRNTEAFF
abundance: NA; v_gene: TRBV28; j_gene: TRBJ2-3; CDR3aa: CASSLYFRARDTQYF
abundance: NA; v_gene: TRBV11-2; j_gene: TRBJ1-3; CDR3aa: CASSFSGPGNTIYF
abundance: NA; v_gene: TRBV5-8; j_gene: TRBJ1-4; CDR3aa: CASSAGTAATNEKLFF
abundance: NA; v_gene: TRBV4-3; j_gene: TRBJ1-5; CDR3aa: CASSQARGRNQPQHF
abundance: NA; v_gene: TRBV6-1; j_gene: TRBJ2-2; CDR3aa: CASSEAWTSGPRTGELFF
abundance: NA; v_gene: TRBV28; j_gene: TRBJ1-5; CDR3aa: CASRRTGSNQPQHF
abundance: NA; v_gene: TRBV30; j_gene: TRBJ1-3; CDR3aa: CAWRTGLRSGNTIYF
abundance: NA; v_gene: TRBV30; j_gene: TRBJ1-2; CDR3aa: CAWSRPGTANYGYTF
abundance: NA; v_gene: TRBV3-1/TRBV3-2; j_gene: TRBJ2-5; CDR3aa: CASSPIWTGFRETQYF
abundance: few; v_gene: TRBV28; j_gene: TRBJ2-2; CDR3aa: CASRRGPNTGELFF
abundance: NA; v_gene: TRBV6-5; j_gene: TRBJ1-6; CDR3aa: CASSSVSSSYNSPLHF
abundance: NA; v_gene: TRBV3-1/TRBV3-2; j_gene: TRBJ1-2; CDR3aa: CASSQRSSHYGYTF
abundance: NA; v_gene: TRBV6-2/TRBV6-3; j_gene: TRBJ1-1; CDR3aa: CASSYPRDRVRAFF